The rows below give T cell receptor beta chains drawn from one sample of a study of shared clonotypes between healthy human individuals. Here immunoSEQ multiplex PCR was the method, and the copy in TCRdb shows in-frame clones only, minus some. The sample gives 300,000 to 400,000 clones, 73% of which show up once; 10% is in the top ten. The sample consisted of memory CD4+ T cells sorted from blood. The source is a young man in good health. Each CDR3 is given with its conserved first and last residue. Each record gives: J gene, V gene, D gene, clone size, CDR3 protein, CDR3 DNA. D genes are given only for firm matches. Size tells how often a clone was seen (once, few, many) or the class of an expanded clone, and some rows leave it out.

TRBJ1-5 | TRBV18 | NA | NA | CASSPGRSPNQPQHF | TGTGCCAGCTCACCGGGCAGGTCCCCCAATCAGCCCCAGCATTTT
TRBJ2-5 | TRBV2 | NA | NA | CASSEYGAETQYF | TGTGCCAGCAGTGAATACGGGGCAGAGACCCAGTACTTC
TRBJ2-1 | TRBV10-3 | NA | NA | CAISDSYNEQFF | TGTGCCATCAGCGACAGCTACAATGAGCAGTTCTTC
TRBJ2-5 | TRBV7-8 | NA | once | CASSPQIGTQYF | TGTGCCAGCAGCCCTCAAATCGGGACCCAGTACTTC
TRBJ2-7 | TRBV10-3 | NA | NA | CAIKGSAYEQYF | TGTGCCATCAAGGGCAGTGCCTACGAGCAGTACTTC
TRBJ2-1 | TRBV7-2 | TRBD2 | NA | CASSPTSGRTEQFF | TGTGCCAGCAGTCCGACTAGCGGGAGAACTGAGCAGTTCTTC
TRBJ2-1 | TRBV7-2 | TRBD2 | few | CASSSSGGGYNEQFF | TGTGCCAGCAGCTCGTCGGGAGGCGGCTACAATGAGCAGTTCTTC
TRBJ1-5 | TRBV5-1 | NA | once | CASSTGSNSNQPQHF | TGCGCCAGCAGCACCGGGTCAAACTCGAATCAGCCCCAGCATTTT
TRBJ1-4 | TRBV5-1 | NA | NA | CASSLNTANEKLFF | TGCGCCAGCAGCTTGAACACGGCTAATGAAAAACTGTTTTTT
TRBJ1-2 | TRBV7-6 | NA | NA | CASSPLGTYYGYTF | TGTGCCAGCAGCCCCCTAGGGACTTACTATGGCTACACCTTC
TRBJ1-1 | TRBV6-6 | TRBD1 | NA | CASSRDRGVITEAFF | TGTGCCAGCAGCCGGGACAGGGGAGTAATCACTGAAGCTTTCTTT
TRBJ1-4 | TRBV6-1 | TRBD1 | once | CASSGGGGGRGEKLFF | TGTGCCAGCAGTGGGGGGGGAGGGGGCAGGGGAGAAAAACTGTTTTTT
TRBJ2-6 | TRBV21-1 | NA | NA | CASSKGGWGPGALASGANVLTF | NA
TRBJ2-2 | TRBV28 | NA | once | CASSSTGRGELFF | TGTGCCAGCAGCTCCACGGGCCGCGGGGAGCTGTTTTTT
TRBJ2-3 | TRBV28 | TRBD1 | NA | CASTSQGRHTDTQYF | TGTGCCAGCACTTCACAGGGGAGACACACAGATACGCAGTATTTT
TRBJ2-5 | TRBV7-2 | NA | NA | CASSSQLRRGKETQYF | TGTGCCAGCAGCTCCCAACTGAGGAGGGGGAAAGAGACCCAGTACTTC
TRBJ2-1 | TRBV5-1 | TRBD2 | NA | CASSPDVGLAGNEQFF | TGCGCCAGCAGCCCGGACGTGGGACTAGCGGGCAATGAGCAGTTCTTC
TRBJ2-7 | TRBV28 | TRBD1 | few | CASSPGQGYEQYF | TGTGCCAGCAGCCCGGGACAGGGCTACGAGCAGTACTTC
TRBJ2-2 | TRBV7-2 | TRBD1 | NA | CASSGRTGAGTGELFF | TGTGCCAGCAGCGGCCGAACAGGGGCGGGTACCGGGGAGCTGTTTTTT
TRBJ2-2 | TRBV18 | TRBD1 | many | CASSPPGTGSHTGELFF | TGTGCCAGCTCACCACCGGGGACAGGGAGTCACACCGGGGAGCTGTTTTTT
TRBJ2-1 | TRBV11-2 | NA | NA | CASSSGTQRGNEQFF | TGTGCCAGCAGCTCCGGGACTCAAAGAGGGAATGAGCAGTTCTTC
TRBJ1-3 | TRBV2 | NA | NA | CASSGQGGRSGNTIYF | TGTGCCAGCAGTGGGCAGGGAGGCCGCTCTGGAAACACCATATATTTT
TRBJ2-1 | TRBV6-5 | NA | NA | CASSYTGASSYNEQFF | TGTGCCAGCAGTTATACCGGGGCCAGCTCCTACAATGAGCAGTTCTTC
TRBJ2-7 | TRBV18 | NA | few | CASSPQSEQYF | TGTGCCAGCTCACCCCAGTCCGAGCAGTACTTC
TRBJ2-3 | TRBV19 | NA | NA | CASRTRGTDTQYF | TGTGCCAGTAGGACCAGGGGTACAGATACGCAGTATTTT
TRBJ2-5 | TRBV6-1 | NA | few | CASSEAGGSQETQYF | TGTGCCAGCAGTGAAGCTGGAGGCAGCCAAGAGACCCAGTACTTC
TRBJ2-2 | TRBV11-3 | NA | NA | CASSLGERNTGELFF | TGTGCCAGCAGCTTAGGGGAAAGGAACACCGGGGAGCTGTTTTTT
TRBJ1-4 | TRBV6-1 | NA | NA | CASTDWEGKGEKLFF | TGTGCCAGCACCGACTGGGAGGGAAAGGGTGAAAAACTGTTTTTT
TRBJ2-7 | TRBV2 | NA | NA | CASTTNPYEQYF | TGTGCCAGCACTACCAACCCCTACGAGCAGTACTTC
TRBJ2-2 | TRBV4-3 | NA | NA | CASSQEVPGDTGELFF | TGCGCCAGCAGCCAAGAGGTTCCCGGAGACACCGGGGAGCTGTTTTTT
TRBJ2-3 | TRBV10-2 | TRBD1 | many | CASSDVTGMPDTQYF | TGCGCCAGCAGTGACGTGACAGGGATGCCAGATACGCAGTATTTT
TRBJ2-5 | TRBV28 | NA | NA | CASSLGREETQYF | TGTGCCAGCAGTTTAGGAAGGGAAGAGACCCAGTACTTC
TRBJ2-3 | TRBV5-6 | TRBD1 | NA | CASSFLSGGSTDTQYF | TGTGCCAGCAGCTTCCTCTCAGGGGGAAGCACAGATACGCAGTATTTT
TRBJ2-1 | TRBV7-6 | NA | few | CASSLEGLGYGNEQFF | TGTGCCAGCAGCTTAGAAGGGTTAGGGTATGGCAATGAGCAGTTCTTC
TRBJ2-6 | TRBV19 | NA | NA | CASTPGRTSGANVLTF | TGTGCCAGTACACCGGGACGGACCTCTGGGGCCAACGTCCTGACTTTC
TRBJ2-1 | TRBV2 | TRBD2 | few | CASRGALAGNQNSYNEQFF | TGTGCCAGCAGGGGGGCACTAGCGGGTAACCAGAATTCCTACAATGAGCAGTTCTTC
TRBJ2-7 | TRBV27 | TRBD2 | few | CASSFGLAGYEQYF | TGTGCCAGCAGTTTCGGACTAGCGGGCTACGAGCAGTACTTC
TRBJ2-1 | TRBV11-3 | TRBD2 | once | CASSRAGGLGEQFF | TGTGCCAGCAGCCGGGCGGGAGGGCTCGGTGAGCAGTTCTTC
TRBJ1-5 | TRBV21-1 | NA | NA | CASSRGGASGQPQHF | TGTGCCAGCAGCAGGGGTGGGGCATCCGGCCAGCCCCAGCATTTT
TRBJ2-7 | TRBV18 | NA | few | CASSQDWSSYEQYF | TGTGCCAGCTCCCAGGACTGGAGCTCCTACGAGCAGTACTTC
TRBJ1-2 | TRBV2 | NA | few | CASKQGANYGYTF | TGTGCCAGCAAACAGGGAGCTAACTATGGCTACACCTTC
TRBJ1-5 | TRBV28 | NA | NA | CASSLSGIGNQPQHF | TGTGCCAGCAGTTTATCTGGGATTGGCAATCAGCCCCAGCATTTT
TRBJ2-3 | TRBV7-9 | NA | few | CASSEGLVADTQYF | TGTGCCAGCAGCGAGGGACTGGTGGCAGATACGCAGTATTTT
TRBJ1-2 | TRBV28 | NA | NA | CASGSGYTF | TGTGCCTCAGGGAGTGGCTACACCTTC
TRBJ2-1 | TRBV7-8 | TRBD1 | NA | CASSLEGQGRTISGEQFF | TGTGCCAGCAGCTTAGAGGGACAGGGGCGCACAATTTCAGGTGAGCAGTTCTTC
TRBJ2-7 | TRBV5-6 | TRBD2 | few | CASSWLAGGFNEQYF | TGTGCCAGCAGTTGGCTAGCGGGAGGATTCAACGAGCAGTACTTC
TRBJ1-1 | TRBV25-1 | NA | NA | CASTASGVQNTEAFF | TGTGCCAGCACCGCCTCAGGGGTCCAGAACACTGAAGCTTTCTTT
TRBJ2-2 | TRBV29-1 | TRBD2 | NA | CSVDNGRAGGELFF | TGCAGCGTTGATAACGGGAGGGCCGGCGGGGAGCTGTTTTTT
TRBJ1-2 | TRBV7-2 | NA | NA | CASSSTTGYGGYTF | TGTGCCAGCAGCTCAACTACAGGATATGGTGGCTACACCTTC
TRBJ1-1 | TRBV10-1 | NA | NA | CASSESPVRSTEAFF | TGCGCCAGCAGTGAGAGTCCAGTACGTAGCACTGAAGCTTTCTTT
TRBJ1-2 | TRBV28 | NA | NA | CASSPHSHGGYTF | TGTGCCAGCAGTCCTCACAGCCACGGGGGCTACACCTTC
TRBJ1-1 | TRBV14 | TRBD1 | NA | CASSQRTGLMNTEAFF | TGTGCCAGCAGCCAAAGGACAGGATTAATGAACACTGAAGCTTTCTTT
TRBJ1-5 | TRBV5-6 | NA | NA | CASSLGQQNQPQHF | TGTGCCAGCAGCTTGGGTCAGCAAAATCAGCCCCAGCATTTT
TRBJ2-1 | TRBV11-2 | TRBD2 | few | CASSSLRGSGSYNEQFF | TGTGCCAGCAGCTCGCTTCGCGGGAGCGGCTCCTACAATGAGCAGTTCTTC